The 20 T cell receptor beta chains below come from one sample, sequenced in a study of Ad26.COV2.S vaccination and SARS-CoV-2 variants. The treatment is: roughly 20 received Ad26.COV2.S at low or high dose, single or two shots; several received placebo; per-sample allocation not given. Sampling took place 63 days after the first vaccine or placebo injection. Repertoires were generated with immunoSEQ multiplex PCR, while TCRdb's copy carries only in-frame clones and drops some. The data show around 250,000 clones, approximately 88% seen once. Sequencing used peripheral blood, obtained in a trial of Ad26.COV2.S vaccine versus placebo. These receptors were taken from a person aged 18-60 years who received the Ad26.COV2.S COVID-19 vaccine or a placebo.

The chain links TRBV6-5 to TRBJ2-6, with no clear D. Trimming took off 6 bases at V and 4 bases at J, with 10 bases between the two ends. The length of the CDR3 is 14 residues. Germline CDR1 and CDR2: MNHEY and SVGAGI. CDR3 amino acids: CASRIETGANVLTF. The CDR3 nucleotides read TGTGCCAGCAGGATAGAAACGGGGGCCAACGTCCTGACTTTC.

The chain couples TRBV7-2 to TRBJ2-3; no clear D gene. V lost 4 bases, J lost 1 base, and 9 bases lay in between. This CDR3 region has 14 residues. Germline lookup yields CDR1 SGHTA and CDR2 FQGNSA. This CDR3 is CASSSYQGTDTQYF. The DNA of the CDR3 is TGTGCCAGCAGCTCTTACCAGGGCACAGATACGCAGTATTTT.

The chain joins TRBV7-2 to TRBJ2-7; unclear D gene. Per germline, CDR1 SGHTA and CDR2 FQGNSA. CDR3 size: 12 residues. V lost 5 bases and J lost 0, with 5 bases in between. The CDR3 DNA reads as TGTGCCAGCAGCCCCAGCTCCTACGAGCAGTACTTC. This translates into CASSPSSYEQYF.

The chain uses TRBV15 and TRBJ2-7; the match to TRBD1 covers 11 bases. The CDR3 covers 17 residues. Germline values: CDR1 LNHNV, CDR2 YYDKDF (reference sequence). Trimming at V came to 1 base and at J to 0 bases, leaving 5 bases not matched to a gene. This chain's CDR3 is CATSRGTGGSSSYEQYF. The CDR3 DNA reads TGTGCCACCAGCAGAGGGACAGGGGGCTCGAGCTCCTACGAGCAGTACTTC.

The chain recombines TRBV27 with TRBJ2-1; 10 nucleotides match TRBD2. V trimming: 7 bases; J trimming: 0 bases; junction bases outside the gene matches: 12. CDR1 is MNHEY and CDR2 is SMNVEV in the germline V gene (reference sequence). The CDR3 is made up of 18 amino acids. CDR3 region: CASNGKREGKSSYNEQFF. CDR3 in DNA: TGTGCCAGCAACGGGAAGCGGGAGGGCAAAAGCTCCTACAATGAGCAGTTCTTC.

The CDR3: CASGLVGTRGYEQYF. In nucleotides, the CDR3 is TGTGCTAGTGGTTTGGTCGGGACTAGAGGTTACGAGCAGTACTTC. The chain links TRBV12-5 to TRBJ2-7, with 8 bases that match TRBD2. V dropped 0 bases and J dropped 4; count of bases not matched to a gene: 5. CDR1 is LGHNT and CDR2 is FRNRAP in the germline V gene. The CDR3 contains 15 residues.

This clone has only a few counts. The CDR3 reads CASSLTSGFRSEQYV. The CDR3 DNA sequence: TGTGCCAGCAGCCTGACTAGCGGTTTTAGGAGTGAGCAGTACGTC. V gene TRBV7-9 combines with J gene TRBJ2-7, with TRBD2 identical over 9 bases. J gave up 7 bases and V 5 bases, and 12 bases lay outside the gene matches. In germline, CDR1 is SEHNR, CDR2 FQNEAQ (reference sequence). The CDR3 covers 15 residues.

The chain couples TRBV18 to TRBJ2-1, with 9 bases fitting TRBD2. V trimming: 1 base; J trimming: 9 bases; junction bases outside the gene matches: 13. Germline values: CDR1 KGHSH, CDR2 LQKENI. The CDR3 loop spans 17 amino acids. The CDR3 here is CASSPQPGLAILSEQFF. CDR3 sequence (DNA): TGTGCCAGCTCACCACAACCGGGACTAGCAATTCTAAGTGAGCAGTTCTTC.

This chain connects TRBV24-1 to TRBJ2-5, with D tentatively TRBD2 (6 bases). The V end lost 0 bases, the J end lost 5 bases, and 12 bases lay between the germline ends. The length of the CDR3 is 15 residues. CDR1 and CDR2 from the germline V gene are KGHDR and SFDVKD. The CDR3 protein is CATSDLREISETQYF. For the CDR3, the DNA is TGTGCCACCAGTGATTTGCGGGAGATTAGTGAGACCCAGTACTTC.

The V and J genes are TRBV7-9 and TRBJ2-1; no reliable D call. Trimming took off 0 bases at V and 4 bases at J, with 7 bases between the two ends. The CDR3 is made up of 14 amino acids. The germline gives CDR1 SEHNR, CDR2 FQNEAQ (reference sequence). CDR3 loop: CASSLASRYNEQFF. The DNA of the CDR3 is TGTGCCAGCAGCTTAGCGTCGAGATACAATGAGCAGTTCTTC.

The CDR3 DNA is TGTGCCAGCAGCACAGACTCCGGAAACACCATATATTTT. Protein: CASSTDSGNTIYF. The gene calls are TRBV7-9 and TRBJ1-3; D remains unclear. This CDR3 region has 13 residues. CDR1 is SEHNR, CDR2 FQNEAQ, per germline (reference sequence). V was shortened by 5 bases and J by 4 bases, with 9 bases between the two germline ends.

The chain recombines TRBV10-3 with TRBJ1-1, with D possibly being TRBD1 (5 bases). The germline V gene encodes CDR1 ENHRY and CDR2 SYGVKD. This CDR3 spans 15 amino acids. Trimming pared 2 bases from V and 6 bases from J, leaving 16 bases between. CDR3 in DNA: TGTGCCATCAGTGAGCCGGGACGAGGAGTTCCTGAAGCTTTCTTT. It is translated as CAISEPGRGVPEAFF.

This sequence joins TRBV9 and TRBJ1-6; TRBD1 is a possible D gene (6 bases). With 3 bases removed from V and 9 bases from J, the gap between germline ends came to 13 bases. Germline loops: CDR1 SGDLS, CDR2 YYNGEE. The CDR3 sequence is 14 residues long. CDR3 nucleotides: TGTGCCAGCAGCGAAGGGGGTTTTGGTTCACCCCTCCACTTT. This translates into CASSEGGFGSPLHF.

V usage is TRBV12-5 and J usage is TRBJ1-6, with D unclear. The ends were cut back, 1 base at V and 4 bases at J, with 8 bases in the middle. The CDR3 length is 15 residues. Germline CDR1 and CDR2: LGHNT and FRNRAP. The CDR3 bases are TGTGCTAGTGGTTTGGGGGCGGGATATAATTCACCCCTCCACTTT. Translation gives CASGLGAGYNSPLHF. The variable domain in full, with the rest retrieved from reference TRBV12-5 and TRBJ1-6, is DARVTQTPRHKVTEMGQEVTMRCQPILGHNTVFWYRQTMMQGLELLAYFRNRAPLDDSGMPKDRFSAEMPDATLATLKIQPSEPRDSAVYFCASGLGAGYNSPLHFGNGTRLTVT.

V gene TRBV11-3 combines with J gene TRBJ1-3, with D maybe TRBD1 (6 bases). CDR3 length: 15 amino acids. Germline V lookup: CDR1 SGHNT, CDR2 YENEEA. Trimming removed 5 bases at V and 0 bases at J, with 11 bases between. CDR3 DNA sequence: TGTGCCAGCAGCCGAACAGGGAGCTCTGGAAACACCATATATTTT. Its protein is CASSRTGSSGNTIYF.

The rearrangement links TRBV4-3 to TRBJ1-2; D uncertain. This CDR3 is 14 amino acids long. V lost 0 bases, J lost 4 bases, and 9 bases lay in between. Germline CDR1 and CDR2: LGHNA and YSLEER. The CDR3: CASSQDDRPYGYTF. CDR3 nucleotide sequence: TGCGCCAGCAGCCAAGATGACCGGCCCTATGGCTACACCTTC.

The chain combines TRBV7-6 with TRBJ2-1, with TRBD1 matching 7 bases. There are 15 residues in the CDR3. Per germline, CDR1 SGHVS and CDR2 FNYEAQ. The junction had 5 bases not matched to a gene; V was cut back by 5 bases and J by 1 base. The CDR3 reads CASSTRQGSYNEQFF. The CDR3 bases are TGTGCCAGCAGCACCCGACAGGGTTCCTACAATGAGCAGTTCTTC.

The rearrangement links TRBV6-2 or TRBV6-3 to TRBJ2-7, with D perhaps given as TRBD1 or TRBD2 (5 bases each). Trimming shortened V by 4 bases and J by 7 bases, and 20 bases separated the two germline ends. This CDR3 contains 15 residues. Germline CDR1 and CDR2: MNHEY and SVGEGT. In nucleotides, the CDR3 is TGTGCCAGCAGTTCTTGGTCGACTGGGGGAGTGGAGCAGTACTTC. It specifies CASSSWSTGGVEQYF.

This chain uses TRBV2 with TRBJ1-4; D is possibly TRBD1 (5 bases). Germline V gives CDR1 SNHLY, CDR2 FYNNEI. The CDR3 runs 15 residues. V was trimmed by 7 bases and J by 8 bases, leaving 20 bases between them. Here the CDR3 reads CASIGQGIGSEKLFF. In DNA, the CDR3 is TGTGCCAGCATTGGGCAGGGAATAGGGTCCGAAAAACTGTTTTTT.

The rearrangement joins TRBV5-1 to TRBJ2-3; no firm D call. The CDR3 consists of 12 residues. V lost 4 bases to trimming and J lost 4 bases, with 7 bases between them. The germline CDR1 and CDR2 sequences are SGHRS and YFSETQ. CDR3 in amino acids: CASSGTSDTQYF. CDR3 DNA sequence: TGCGCCAGCAGCGGAACCTCAGATACGCAGTATTTT.